This entry features one TCR beta chain sequence. What it binds is not known. This sample stems from a study of cytomegalovirus exposure and HLA in healthy donors. CDR1 and CDR2 (germline): LNHDA, SQIVND (reference sequence). V lost 3 bases, J lost 5 bases, and 1 base stayed unmatched. This CDR3 is built from 14 residues. Healthy people donating bone marrow made up the donors. Study-wide results and limits: Most TCR beta V segments were productive about 90% or about 30% of the time in an earlier analysis. Follow-up analysis found HLA locus-dependent TCR association rates, highest for DRB1 and lowest for HLA-C. Analysis performed later showed TCR beta chains linked to HLA being more clonally expanded than equally common others.

Primers: 60 Vbeta forward and 13 Jbeta reverse. Sequenced by immunoSEQ multiplex PCR; TCRdb stores in-frame clones only, minus some. The sample shows around 200,000 clones, 75% to 85% of them seen only once. What was sequenced was PBMCs. The chain joins TRBV19 to TRBJ2-2, with 9 nucleotides matching TRBD1. This receptor was obtained from a boy aged 10-17 years in good health and CMV-seronegative. The CDR3 coding sequence is TGTGCCAGTAGTATGGACAGGGGTACCGGGGAGCTGTTTTTT. This translates into CASSMDRGTGELFF. The full variable domain, with the rest looked up from reference TRBV19 and TRBJ2-2, is DGGITQSPKYLFRKEGQNVTLSCEQNLNHDAMYWYRQDPGQGLRLIYYSQIVNDFQKGDIAEGYSVSREKKESFPLTVTSAQKNPTAFYLCASSMDRGTGELFFGEGSRLTVL.